The 26 T cell receptor beta chains listed next were all sequenced from one sample in a study of T cell responses to AZD1222 COVID-19 vaccine. Some clones are missing from TCRdb's copy, which holds only in-frame ones; the method was immunoSEQ multiplex PCR. The sample records around 100,000 clones, approximately 88% being singletons. Sequencing used peripheral blood, obtained 28 days after the second AZD1222 dose. The receptors stem from an adult who received the AZD1222 COVID-19 vaccine.

The chain combines TRBV4-1 with TRBJ1-1; D remains ambiguous. Trimming stripped 0 bases from V and 0 bases from J, with 11 bases between. This CDR3 region has 16 residues. The germline CDR1 and CDR2 sequences are MGHRA and YSYEKL. CDR3 in amino acids: CASSQDAAGMNTEAFF. In nucleotides, the CDR3 is TGCGCCAGCAGCCAAGATGCGGCCGGAATGAACACTGAAGCTTTCTTT.

V gene TRBV6-2 or TRBV6-3 combines with J gene TRBJ1-5, with 7 bases lining up with TRBD1. The length of the CDR3 is 18 residues. Germline V gives CDR1 MNHEY, CDR2 SVGEGT. V was clipped by 0 bases and J by 3 bases; unmatched bases: 11. The CDR3 is CASSYSRFGTVANQPQHF. CDR3 sequence (DNA): TGTGCCAGCAGTTACTCTCGCTTCGGGACAGTCGCCAATCAGCCCCAGCATTTT.

The genes are TRBV19 and TRBJ2-5; 12 bases map to TRBD2. CDR1 and CDR2 from the germline V gene are LNHDA and SQIVND (reference sequence). This CDR3 contains 13 residues. Trimming took 9 bases from V and 5 from J; bases not matched to a gene: 4. CDR3 protein: CASKLAGGETQYF. For the CDR3, the DNA is TGTGCCAGCAAACTAGCGGGGGGCGAGACCCAGTACTTC.

The V gene is TRBV6-2 or TRBV6-3, the J gene TRBJ2-1; a possible D gene is TRBD1 (6 bases). V gave up 4 bases and J gave up 0 bases, with 13 bases separating them. Per germline, CDR1 MNHEY and CDR2 SVGEGT. The CDR3 is 16 amino acids. The CDR3 DNA reads TGTGCCAGCAGTTCTCCGGACAGATCCTCCTACAATGAGCAGTTCTTC. This gives the protein CASSSPDRSSYNEQFF.

The V and J genes are TRBV6-2 or TRBV6-3 and TRBJ2-5; TRBD1 might be the D (5 bases). Trimming pared 0 bases from V and 4 bases from J, leaving 9 bases between. Germline values: CDR1 MNHEY, CDR2 SVGEGT. There are 14 residues in the CDR3. Here the CDR3 DNA reads TGTGCCAGCAGTTACTCAGGGGCTGGAGAGACCCAGTACTTC. This translates into CASSYSGAGETQYF.

The chain recombines TRBV6-1 with TRBJ2-2, with D unresolved. Trimming pared 3 bases from V and 2 bases from J, leaving 7 bases between. CDR3 size: 14 residues. CDR1 MNHNS and CDR2 SASEGT come from the germline V gene. CDR3 in DNA: TGTGCCAGCAGTGATACTGGAAACACCGGGGAGCTGTTTTTT. The encoded protein is CASSDTGNTGELFF.

CDR3: CSARDPIEQFF. The DNA for the CDR3 is TGCAGTGCTAGAGATCCGATTGAGCAGTTCTTC. The chain carries TRBV20-1 and TRBJ2-1; unclear D gene. With 0 bases removed from V and 9 bases from J, the gap between germline ends came to 6 bases. Looked up from germline, CDR1 is DFQATT and CDR2 is SNEGSKA (reference sequence). This CDR3 is built from 11 residues.

This chain links TRBV27 with TRBJ2-1, with TRBD1 as a possible D gene (5 bases). Trimming cost V 5 bases and J 2 bases, with 10 bases left between them. The CDR3 is 14 amino acids. Germline V gives CDR1 MNHEY, CDR2 SMNVEV (reference sequence). Here the CDR3 reads CASSLTGPYNEQFF. The CDR3 coding sequence is TGTGCCAGCAGTCTCACAGGTCCCTACAATGAGCAGTTCTTC.

This clone appeared once. V usage is TRBV28 and J usage is TRBJ1-1, with D possibly matching TRBD1 (5 bases). The CDR3 runs 12 residues. The V gene lost 10 bases and the J gene lost 1 base, with 10 bases spanning the gap. Germline V gene lookup returns CDR1 MDHEN and CDR2 SYDVKM. In DNA form, the CDR3 reads TGTGCCACGGGGGGTGCGAACACTGAAGCTTTCTTT. Translation: CATGGANTEAFF.

This chain links TRBV19 with TRBJ1-2, with TRBD1 identical over 9 bases. The ends lost 5 bases at V and 2 bases at J; junction bases unmatched: 3. Germline CDR1 reads LNHDA; CDR2 reads SQIVND (reference sequence). The CDR3 loop spans 14 amino acids. CDR3 loop: CASSPGTGNYGYTF. DNA of the CDR3: TGTGCCAGTAGTCCGGGGACAGGGAACTATGGCTACACCTTC.

This sequence joins TRBV6-5 and TRBJ2-7, with D perhaps matching TRBD1 (6 bases). The ends were cut back, 2 bases at V and 2 bases at J, with 13 bases in the middle. CDR3 length: 15 residues. From germline, CDR1 is MNHEY and CDR2 SVGAGI. CDR3 residues: CASSYAGQGPYEQYF. CDR3 nucleotides: TGTGCCAGCAGTTACGCCGGGCAGGGGCCCTACGAGCAGTACTTC.

This clone was picked up a small number of times. J is TRBJ2-1 and V is TRBV6-2 or TRBV6-3, with 8 bases that match TRBD1. Germline V gives CDR1 MNHEY, CDR2 SVGEGT. This CDR3 region has 16 residues. J was trimmed by 2 bases and V by 4 bases; bases with no gene match: 7. CDR3 loop: CASSSHLQGAYNEQFF. The DNA for the CDR3 is TGTGCCAGCAGTTCGCACCTACAGGGGGCCTACAATGAGCAGTTCTTC.

The chain is built from TRBV6-5 and TRBJ2-7, with 9 bases aligning to TRBD1. This CDR3 is built from 14 residues. The V segment lost 4 bases and the J segment 3 bases; nucleotides outside the gene matches: 4. Germline CDR1 is MNHEY and CDR2 is SVGAGI. CDR3 sequence: CASSFRDRDYEQYF. The CDR3 bases are TGTGCCAGCAGTTTCCGGGACAGGGACTACGAGCAGTACTTC.

Notes on this clone: Compared with germline, one end of the junction differs, possibly owing to a read error. Distinct nucleotide sequences in the sample also encode this CDR3. The chain has TRBV5-1 and TRBJ1-4; TRBD1 agrees at 10 bases. The CDR3 is 14 residues long. Germline V lookup: CDR1 SGHRS, CDR2 YFSETQ. CDR3 DNA: TGCGCCAGCAGTTTGGACAGGGGGAATGAAAAACTGTTTTTT. It is translated as CASSLDRGNEKLFF.

This clone was observed a few times. The CDR3 coding sequence is TGTGCCAGCAGCTTAGTTTGGGGGGCGGTCACTGAAGCTTTCTTT. Its translation: CASSLVWGAVTEAFF. This rearrangement joins TRBV7-2 to TRBJ1-1; the D gene is possibly TRBD1 (6 bases). The CDR3 consists of 15 residues. V dropped 1 base and J dropped 4 bases, with 13 bases sitting between them. CDR1 is SGHTA, CDR2 FQGNSA, per germline.

The chain joins TRBV5-6 to TRBJ2-7, with a possible D match to TRBD1 (8 bases). This CDR3 comprises 15 residues. With 4 bases removed from V and 4 bases from J, the gap between germline ends came to 18 bases. Germline CDR1 is SGHDT and CDR2 is YYEEEE. The CDR3: CASSETGGAAYEQYF. The CDR3 DNA sequence: TGTGCCAGCAGCGAAACAGGGGGGGCGGCGTACGAGCAGTACTTC. Combining the CDR3 with reference TRBV5-6 and TRBJ2-7 gives the whole variable domain DAGVTQSPTHLIKTRGQQVTLRCSPKSGHDTVSWYQQALGQGPQFIFQYYEEEERQRGNFPDRFSGHQFPNYSSELNVNALLLGDSALYLCASSETGGAAYEQYFGPGTRLTVT.

This clone was found a few times. The chain is built from TRBV5-6 and TRBJ1-3; no definite D call. CDR3 length: 15 amino acids. CDR1 is SGHDT and CDR2 is YYEEEE in the germline V gene. V lost 1 base and J lost 2, with 10 bases in between. The CDR3 protein is CASSLRPTAGNTIYF. In DNA, the CDR3 is TGTGCCAGCAGCTTGCGTCCAACTGCTGGAAACACCATATATTTT.

The V and J genes are TRBV29-1 and TRBJ2-5; D gene ambiguous. The CDR3 spans 14 residues. Trimming took 3 bases from V and 4 from J, leaving 15 bases between them. Per germline, CDR1 SQVTM and CDR2 ANQGSEA. The CDR3 loop reads CSVENSFLGETQYF. CDR3 nucleotides: TGCAGCGTTGAGAACAGTTTTTTGGGAGAGACCCAGTACTTC.

The rearrangement joins TRBV18 to TRBJ1-1; no firm D call. Germline V gene sequence: CDR1 KGHSH, CDR2 LQKENI. The CDR3 has 14 residues. Trimming pared 5 bases from V and 4 bases from J, leaving 14 bases between. The CDR3 bases are TGTGCCAGCTCATCGAGCAGGATTGCCACTGAAGCTTTCTTT. This translates into CASSSSRIATEAFF.

The chain uses TRBV7-9 and TRBJ1-1; perhaps TRBD1 as D (5 bases). V was cut by 4 bases and J by 5 bases, with 17 bases left in between. Germline CDR1 SEHNR, CDR2 FQNEAQ (reference sequence). This CDR3 has 15 amino acids. The CDR3 DNA is TGTGCCAGCAGCTCTAACGGGGGTGGTGGAACTGAAGCTTTCTTT. Amino acids: CASSSNGGGGTEAFF. Complete variable domain (other parts from reference TRBV7-9 and TRBJ1-1): DTGVSQNPRHKITKRGQNVTFRCDPISEHNRLYWYRQTLGQGPEFLTYFQNEAQLEKSRLLSDRFSAERPKGSFSTLEIQRTEQGDSAMYLCASSSNGGGGTEAFFGQGTRLTVV.

Notes on this clone: This may be a read error, as it is one base from a much larger clone. The chain joins TRBV12-3 or TRBV12-4 to TRBJ1-1; maybe TRBD1 (5 bases). Trimming left V 2 bases short and J 5 bases short, with 9 bases between. The CDR3 totals 13 residues. DNA for the CDR3: TGTGCCAGCAGTTTACGGGAGGGGACTGAAGCTTTCTTT. Its translation is CASSLREGTEAFF.

The chain links TRBV7-6 to TRBJ2-1; tentative D call: TRBD2 (6 bases). The CDR3 length is 17 residues. Germline CDR1 and CDR2: SGHVS and FNYEAQ. Trimming shortened V by 0 bases and J by 0 bases, and 12 bases separated the two germline ends. CDR3: CASSLARAGSSYNEQFF. CDR3 nucleotide sequence: TGTGCCAGCAGCTTAGCGCGGGCGGGGAGCTCCTACAATGAGCAGTTCTTC.

In its sample, this clone was seen once. The chain employs TRBV3-1 (or the pseudogene TRBV3-2) and TRBJ2-7; 10 bases align to TRBD1. The CDR3 runs 15 residues. Losses at the gene ends were 3 bases for V and 2 bases for J; bases not matched to a gene: 4. Germline V gene data show CDR1 as LGHDT and CDR2 as YNNKEL (reference sequence). The CDR3 spells CASSQGQGFAYEQYF. The CDR3 nucleotides read TGTGCCAGCAGCCAGGGACAGGGGTTTGCCTACGAGCAGTACTTC.

The rearrangement joins TRBV5-1 to TRBJ2-3; D is ambiguous. The CDR3 spans 13 residues. V lost 5 bases and J lost 6, with 13 bases in between. Germline V gene data show CDR1 as SGHRS and CDR2 as YFSETQ. The CDR3 DNA is TGCGCCAGCAGGTTCTATTTGGCGGATACGCAGTATTTT. It translates to CASRFYLADTQYF.

V and J are TRBV4-2 and TRBJ1-1, with 7 bases lining up with TRBD1. CDR1 and CDR2 from the germline V gene are LGHNA and YNFKEQ. The CDR3 has 13 residues. V was pared by 6 bases and J by 2 bases, with 3 bases of the junction left unmatched. CDR3 sequence (DNA): TGTGCCAGCAGTCGGGACAGAAACACTGAAGCTTTCTTT. This codes for CASSRDRNTEAFF.

V gene TRBV7-2 combines with J gene TRBJ1-1; 8 bases fit TRBD1. This CDR3 has 13 amino acids. V trimming: 5 bases; J trimming: 5 bases; junction bases outside the gene matches: 4. Germline loops: CDR1 SGHTA, CDR2 FQGNSA. This chain's CDR3 is CASSPQGETEAFF. DNA of the CDR3: TGTGCCAGCAGCCCACAGGGGGAAACTGAAGCTTTCTTT.